This record covers a single TCR beta chain. This record comes from a study of blood T cell repertoires in COVID-19. Across the whole study: PBMCs, B-cell-depleted T cells, or T cells were the source of the cDNA or gDNA that made up the material.

This table comes from immunoSEQ multiplex PCR, and its TCRdb copy is limited to in-frame clones, with some not included. The sample includes some 320,000 clones, around nine tenths of them seen just once. Cohorts were determined from participant-reported clinical history. The CDR3 has 14 residues. The germline gives CDR1 GTSNPN, CDR2 SVGIG (reference sequence). With 0 bases removed from V and 3 bases from J, the gap between germline ends came to 9 bases. Sample: PBMCs or T cells enriched from blood (not recorded which). This receptor was identified in a man aged 60-69 years who had recovered from COVID-19. V is TRBV30 and J is TRBJ1-5, with no clear D. CDR3 DNA: TGTGCCTGGAGTGTTACCGGGGACAATCAGCCCCAGCATTTT. This codes for CAWSVTGDNQPQHF.